This T cell receptor (beta chain) emerged from a study of blood T cell repertoires in COVID-19. About the study: Collection of acute and convalescent COVID-19 samples took place in the United States, Italy and Spain.

Participants, roughly 18 to 90 years old, spanned around 26 US areas. The study assigned cohorts using participant-reported clinical history. The study counted Cohort 3 donors as recovered given two negative PCRs, clearance, or symptom resolution. The ends were cut back, 5 bases at V and 4 bases at J, with 11 bases in the middle. Germline V gene lookup returns CDR1 MDHEN and CDR2 SYDVKM. The CDR3 sequence is 14 residues long. The protocol was immunoSEQ multiplex PCR, while the TCRdb copy is restricted to in-frame clones and leaves out a portion. The profile shows about 320,000 clones, around 90% of them singletons.

The clonotype was recovered from a man aged 60 to 75 who had recovered from COVID-19. The chain links TRBV28 to TRBJ2-2; D is perhaps TRBD2 (7 bases). Input material: PBMCs or T cells enriched from blood (not recorded which). CDR3 sequence: CASSDGGPTGELFF. CDR3 bases: TGTGCCAGCAGTGACGGGGGGCCCACCGGGGAGCTGTTTTTT.